The TCR beta chain under discussion was sequenced for a study of T cells in Graves' hyperthyroidism and ophthalmopathy. Study-level points and caveats: Among thyroid clonotypes expanded above 0.001, most also appeared in blood. Ophthalmopathy prediction by the model preceded onset by a median approximately six months.

This clonotype was seen repeatedly, ten times or more. Its antigen is not identified. Uncontrolled infections, other autoimmune diseases, pregnancy or lactation led to exclusion of patients. TCR beta CDR3 regions were amplified from RNA transcripts. The TCR CDR3 first-round RT-PCR relied on the HTBI primer set. TCRdb re-analysed the multiplex PCR reads in MiXCR, keeping a single row per CDR3 protein. Of fewer than 450,000 distinct CDR3 sequences in the sample, 17% were seen once. The sequenced sample was blood. This TCR was sampled from a woman aged 30 to 39 with Graves' hyperthyroidism that later progressed to Graves' ophthalmopathy.

The CDR3, as DNA: TGTGCCAGCAGTTTATCCCTTTACACACTAGAAAACTATGGCTACACCTTC. It codes for CASSLSLYTLENYGYTF. V is TRBV27 and J is TRBJ1-2; D remains ambiguous. CDR1 and CDR2 from the germline V gene are MNHEY and SMNVEV (reference sequence). This CDR3 region has 17 residues. Trimming took off 0 bases at V and 2 bases at J, with 16 bases between the two ends.